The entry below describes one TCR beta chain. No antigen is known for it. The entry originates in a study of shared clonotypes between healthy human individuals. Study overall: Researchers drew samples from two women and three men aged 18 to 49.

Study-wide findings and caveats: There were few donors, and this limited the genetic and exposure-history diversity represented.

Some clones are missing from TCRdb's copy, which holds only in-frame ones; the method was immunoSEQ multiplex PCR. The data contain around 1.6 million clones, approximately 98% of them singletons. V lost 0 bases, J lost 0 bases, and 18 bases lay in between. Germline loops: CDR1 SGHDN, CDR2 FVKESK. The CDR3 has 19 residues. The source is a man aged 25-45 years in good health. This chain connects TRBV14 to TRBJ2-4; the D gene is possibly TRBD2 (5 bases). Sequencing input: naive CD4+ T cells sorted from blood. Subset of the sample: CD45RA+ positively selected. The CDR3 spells CASSQDGVFEAVAKNIQYF. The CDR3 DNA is TGTGCCAGCAGCCAAGATGGGGTCTTTGAAGCGGTAGCCAAAAACATTCAGTACTTC.